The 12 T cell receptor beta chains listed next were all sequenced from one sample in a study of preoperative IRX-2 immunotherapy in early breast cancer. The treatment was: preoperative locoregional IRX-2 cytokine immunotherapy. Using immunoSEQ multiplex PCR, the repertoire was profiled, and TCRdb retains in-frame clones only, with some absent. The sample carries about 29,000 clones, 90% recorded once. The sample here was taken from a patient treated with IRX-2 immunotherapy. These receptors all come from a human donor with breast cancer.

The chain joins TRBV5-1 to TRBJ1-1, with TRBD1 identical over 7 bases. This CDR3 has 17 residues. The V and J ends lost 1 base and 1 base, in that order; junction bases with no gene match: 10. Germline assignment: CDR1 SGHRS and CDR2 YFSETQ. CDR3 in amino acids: CASSLLRGGLWNTEAFF. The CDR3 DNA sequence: TGCGCCAGCAGCTTGCTCAGGGGGGGATTGTGGAACACTGAAGCTTTCTTT.

The CDR3 spells CASSESNGIQPQHF. The CDR3 DNA follows: TGCGCCAGCAGTGAGTCGAATGGGATTCAGCCCCAGCATTTT. The rearrangement uses TRBV10-2 and TRBJ1-5; unclear D gene. CDR1 WSHSY and CDR2 SAAADI come from the germline V gene. The CDR3 runs to 14 residues. Trimming pared 0 bases from V and 6 bases from J, leaving 9 bases between.

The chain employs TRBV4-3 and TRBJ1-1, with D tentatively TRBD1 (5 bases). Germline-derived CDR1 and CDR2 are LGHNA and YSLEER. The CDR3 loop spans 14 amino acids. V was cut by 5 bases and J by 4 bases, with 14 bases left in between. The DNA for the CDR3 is TGCGCCAGCAGCAGGGGACTCGAGGGCACTGAAGCTTTCTTT. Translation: CASSRGLEGTEAFF.

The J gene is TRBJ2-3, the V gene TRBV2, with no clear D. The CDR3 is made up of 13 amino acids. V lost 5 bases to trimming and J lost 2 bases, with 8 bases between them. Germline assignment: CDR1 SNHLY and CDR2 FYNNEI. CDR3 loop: CASSTEYTDTQYF. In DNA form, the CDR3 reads TGTGCCAGCAGTACAGAGTACACAGATACGCAGTATTTT.

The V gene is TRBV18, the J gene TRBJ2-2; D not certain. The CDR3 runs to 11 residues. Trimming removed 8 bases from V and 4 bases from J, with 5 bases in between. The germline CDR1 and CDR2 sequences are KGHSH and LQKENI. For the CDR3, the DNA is TGTGCCAGCCAATCCACCGGGGAGCTGTTTTTT. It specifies CASQSTGELFF.

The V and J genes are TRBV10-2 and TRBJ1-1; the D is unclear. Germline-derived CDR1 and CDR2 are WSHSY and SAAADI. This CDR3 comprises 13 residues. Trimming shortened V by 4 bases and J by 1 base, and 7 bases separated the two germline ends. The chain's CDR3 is CASSVAPNTEAFF. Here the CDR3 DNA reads TGCGCCAGCAGTGTGGCGCCGAACACTGAAGCTTTCTTT.

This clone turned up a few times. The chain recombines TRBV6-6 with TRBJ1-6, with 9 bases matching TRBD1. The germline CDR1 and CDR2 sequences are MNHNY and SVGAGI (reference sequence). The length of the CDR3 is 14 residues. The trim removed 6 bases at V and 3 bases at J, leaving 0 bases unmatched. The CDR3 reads CASRTGGYNSPLHF. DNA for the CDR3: TGTGCCAGCAGGACAGGGGGCTATAATTCACCCCTCCACTTT.

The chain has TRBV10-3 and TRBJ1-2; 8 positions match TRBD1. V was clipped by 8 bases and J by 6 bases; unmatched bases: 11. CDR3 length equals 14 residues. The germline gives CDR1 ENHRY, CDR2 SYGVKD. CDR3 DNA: TGTGCCATCCACCCCCGGACAGGGAAGGATGGCTACACCTTC. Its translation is CAIHPRTGKDGYTF.

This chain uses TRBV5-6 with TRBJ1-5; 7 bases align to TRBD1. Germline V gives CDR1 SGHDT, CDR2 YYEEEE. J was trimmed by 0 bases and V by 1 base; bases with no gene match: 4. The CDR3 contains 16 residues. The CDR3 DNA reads TGTGCCAGCAGCTTGCGGGGGGACAGTAGCAATCAGCCCCAGCATTTT. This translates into CASSLRGDSSNQPQHF. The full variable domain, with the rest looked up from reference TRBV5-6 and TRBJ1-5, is DAGVTQSPTHLIKTRGQQVTLRCSPKSGHDTVSWYQQALGQGPQFIFQYYEEEERQRGNFPDRFSGHQFPNYSSELNVNALLLGDSALYLCASSLRGDSSNQPQHFGDGTRLSIL.

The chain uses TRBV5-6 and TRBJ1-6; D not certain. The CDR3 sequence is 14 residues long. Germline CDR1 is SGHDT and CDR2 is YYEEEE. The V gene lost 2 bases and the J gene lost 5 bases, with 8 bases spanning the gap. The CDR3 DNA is TGTGCCAGCAGCTTTGGAGAGGATAATTCACCCCTCCACTTT. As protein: CASSFGEDNSPLHF.

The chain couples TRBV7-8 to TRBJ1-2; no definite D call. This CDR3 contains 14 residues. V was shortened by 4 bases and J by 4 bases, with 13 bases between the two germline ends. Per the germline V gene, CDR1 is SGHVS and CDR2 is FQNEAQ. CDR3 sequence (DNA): TGTGCCAGCAGCTCGGACGGGAATCTCTATGGCTACACCTTC. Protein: CASSSDGNLYGYTF.

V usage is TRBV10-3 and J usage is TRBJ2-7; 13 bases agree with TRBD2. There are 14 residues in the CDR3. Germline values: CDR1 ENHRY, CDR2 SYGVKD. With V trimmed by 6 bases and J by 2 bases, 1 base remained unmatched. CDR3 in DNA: TGTGCCATCAGAGGGACTAGCGGGGCCTACGAGCAGTACTTC. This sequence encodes CAIRGTSGAYEQYF.